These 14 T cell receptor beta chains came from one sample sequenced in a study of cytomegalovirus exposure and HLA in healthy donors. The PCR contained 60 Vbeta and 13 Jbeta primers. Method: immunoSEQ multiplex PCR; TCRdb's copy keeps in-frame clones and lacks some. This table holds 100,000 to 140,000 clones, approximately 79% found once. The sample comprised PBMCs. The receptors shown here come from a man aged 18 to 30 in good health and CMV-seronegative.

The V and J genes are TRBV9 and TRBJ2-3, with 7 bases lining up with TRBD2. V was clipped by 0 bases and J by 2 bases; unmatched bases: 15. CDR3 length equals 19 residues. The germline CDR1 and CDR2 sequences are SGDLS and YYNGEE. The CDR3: CASSVGVKGTGGPTDTQYF. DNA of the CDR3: TGTGCCAGCAGCGTAGGCGTTAAGGGAACGGGGGGACCCACAGATACGCAGTATTTT.

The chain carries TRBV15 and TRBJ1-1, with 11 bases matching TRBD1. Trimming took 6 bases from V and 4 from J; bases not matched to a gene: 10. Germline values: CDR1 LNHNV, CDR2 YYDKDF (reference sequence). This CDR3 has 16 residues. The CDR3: CATSGGQGGLRTEAFF. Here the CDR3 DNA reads TGTGCCACCAGTGGGGGACAGGGGGGATTGCGCACTGAAGCTTTCTTT. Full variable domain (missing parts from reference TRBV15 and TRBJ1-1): DAMVIQNPRYQVTQFGKPVTLSCSQTLNHNVMYWYQQKSSQAPKLLFHYYDKDFNNEADTPDNFQSRRPNTSFCFLDIRSPGLGDTAMYLCATSGGQGGLRTEAFFGQGTRLTVV.

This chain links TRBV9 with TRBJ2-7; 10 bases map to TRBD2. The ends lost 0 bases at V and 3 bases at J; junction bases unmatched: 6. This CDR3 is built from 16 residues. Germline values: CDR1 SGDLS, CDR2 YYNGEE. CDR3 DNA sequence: TGTGCCAGCAGCGTAGTAGCGGGGGGCCAGTACTACGAGCAGTACTTC. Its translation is CASSVVAGGQYYEQYF.

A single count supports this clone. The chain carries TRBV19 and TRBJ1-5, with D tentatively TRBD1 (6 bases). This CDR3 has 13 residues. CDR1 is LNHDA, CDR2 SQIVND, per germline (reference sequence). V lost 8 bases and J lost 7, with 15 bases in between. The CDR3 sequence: CASAGEERQPQHF. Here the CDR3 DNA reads TGTGCCAGTGCAGGGGAAGAGCGCCAGCCCCAGCATTTT.

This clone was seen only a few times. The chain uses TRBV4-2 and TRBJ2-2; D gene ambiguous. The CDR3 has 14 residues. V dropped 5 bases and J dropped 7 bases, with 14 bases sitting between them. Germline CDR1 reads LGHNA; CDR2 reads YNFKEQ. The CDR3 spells CASSIEVSIGELFF. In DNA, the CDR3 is TGTGCCAGCAGCATAGAGGTGTCGATCGGGGAGCTGTTTTTT.

In nucleotides, the CDR3 is TGTGCCAGCAGTTTTAACGGTCCGGGGAAAGCCGGCTACACCTTC. Translation: CASSFNGPGKAGYTF. The rearrangement links TRBV27 to TRBJ1-2; D remains ambiguous. The CDR3 is made up of 15 amino acids. Germline values: CDR1 MNHEY, CDR2 SMNVEV (reference sequence). V was shortened by 3 bases and J by 8 bases, with 19 bases between the two germline ends.

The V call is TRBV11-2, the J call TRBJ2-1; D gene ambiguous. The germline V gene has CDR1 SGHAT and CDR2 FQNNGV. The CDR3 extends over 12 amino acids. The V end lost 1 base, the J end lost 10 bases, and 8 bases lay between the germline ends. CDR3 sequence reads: CASSLAVGEQFF. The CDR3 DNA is TGTGCCAGCAGCTTAGCGGTGGGCGAGCAGTTCTTC.

CDR3 sequence (DNA): TGTGCCAGCAGCAGAGGGGGTTTGGACAGGGGGCTGGGGACTGAAGCTTTCTTT. As protein: CASSRGGLDRGLGTEAFF. The chain carries TRBV5-4 and TRBJ1-1, with TRBD1 matching 11 bases. Germline CDR1 and CDR2: SGHNT and YYREEE (reference sequence). V lost 4 bases and J lost 5; bases outside the gene matches: 16. The CDR3 is made up of 18 amino acids.

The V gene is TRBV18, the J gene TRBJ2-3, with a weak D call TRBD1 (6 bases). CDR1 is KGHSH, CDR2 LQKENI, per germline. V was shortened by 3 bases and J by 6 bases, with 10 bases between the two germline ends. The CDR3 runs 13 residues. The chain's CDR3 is CASSPRQEDTQYF. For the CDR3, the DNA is TGTGCCAGCTCACCTAGACAGGAGGATACGCAGTATTTT.

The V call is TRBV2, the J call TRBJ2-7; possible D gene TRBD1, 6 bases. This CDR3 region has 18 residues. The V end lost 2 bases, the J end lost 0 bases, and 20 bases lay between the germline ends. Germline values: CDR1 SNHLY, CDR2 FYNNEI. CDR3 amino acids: CASSESILRTESSYEQYF. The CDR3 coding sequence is TGTGCCAGCAGTGAAAGTATCTTGAGGACAGAGAGCTCCTACGAGCAGTACTTC. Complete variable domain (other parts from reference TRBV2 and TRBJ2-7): EPEVTQTPSHQVTQMGQEVILRCVPISNHLYFYWYRQILGQKVEFLVSFYNNEISEKSEIFDDQFSVERPDGSNFTLKIRSTKLEDSAMYFCASSESILRTESSYEQYFGPGTRLTVT.

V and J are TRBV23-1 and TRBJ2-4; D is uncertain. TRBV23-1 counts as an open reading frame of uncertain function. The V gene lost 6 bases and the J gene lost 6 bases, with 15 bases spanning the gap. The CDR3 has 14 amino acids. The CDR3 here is CASSQIRHRNIQYF. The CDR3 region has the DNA TGCGCCAGCAGCCAAATACGGCACAGAAACATTCAGTACTTC.

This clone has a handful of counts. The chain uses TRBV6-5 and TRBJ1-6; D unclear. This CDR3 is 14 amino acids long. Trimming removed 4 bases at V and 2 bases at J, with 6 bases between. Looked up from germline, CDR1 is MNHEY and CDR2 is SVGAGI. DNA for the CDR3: TGTGCCAGCAGTTCGGGTCCCTATAATTCACCCCTCCACTTT. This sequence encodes CASSSGPYNSPLHF.

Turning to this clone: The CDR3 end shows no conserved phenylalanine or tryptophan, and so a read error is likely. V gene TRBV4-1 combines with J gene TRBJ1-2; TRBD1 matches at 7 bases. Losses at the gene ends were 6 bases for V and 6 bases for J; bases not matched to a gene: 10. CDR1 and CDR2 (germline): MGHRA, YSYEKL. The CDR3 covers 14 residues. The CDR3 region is CASRLVRDSDGYTL. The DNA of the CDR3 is TGCGCCAGCAGGCTTGTCCGGGACAGCGATGGCTACACCCTC.

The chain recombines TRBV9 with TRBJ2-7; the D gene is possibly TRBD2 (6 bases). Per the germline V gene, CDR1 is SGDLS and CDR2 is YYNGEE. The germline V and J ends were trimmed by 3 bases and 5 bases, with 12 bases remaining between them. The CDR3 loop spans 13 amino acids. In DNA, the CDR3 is TGTGCCAGCAGCGGCGGGGTGTCGCACGAGCAGTACTTC. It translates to CASSGGVSHEQYF.